This TCR beta chain was obtained from a study of shared clonotypes between healthy human individuals. The repertoire was sequenced with immunoSEQ multiplex PCR; TCRdb's copy has only in-frame clones and lacks some. This sample has a few million clones, with approximately 95% found just once. This CDR3 has 15 amino acids. Germline V gene sequence: CDR1 MNHNS, CDR2 SASEGT. J lost 2 bases, V lost 4 bases, and 7 bases had no gene match. The clonotype comes from a man between 18 and 29 years old in good health. V and J are TRBV6-1 and TRBJ2-5; TRBD1 agrees at 7 bases. Sequencing was performed on naive CD4+ T cells sorted from blood. Subset: CD45RA+ positively selected. The CDR3 DNA reads TGTGCCAGCAGTGGAGCCGGGACAGCACAAGAGACCCAGTACTTC. It codes for CASSGAGTAQETQYF.